This entry describes one T cell receptor (beta chain). Its antigen is undetermined. The entry originates in a study of T cell repertoires in cytomegalovirus infection. The CDR3 contains 16 residues. CDR1 and CDR2 (germline): LNHDA, SQIVND (reference sequence). With V trimmed by 0 bases and J by 4 bases, 8 bases remained unmatched. Study-level points and caveats: Summed public TCR beta family frequency identified CMV carriers bearing the relevant HLA.

MiXCR, run by TCRdb on the reads, gives a single entry per CDR3 protein. Among 750,000 to 900,000 distinct CDR3 sequences listed, 25% to 30% were seen once. Here the sequenced sample was cultured CD8+ T cells from PBMCs, taken from culture after CMV antigen stimulation. The rearrangement links TRBV19 to TRBJ1-2; 7 positions match TRBD1. The sequence came from a human donor in good health (CMV status not recorded). Some clones in this sample may be carry-over from other donors' samples. The CDR3 loop reads CASSIELGDSFYGYTF. Written as DNA, the CDR3 is TGTGCCAGTAGTATAGAATTGGGGGACAGCTTCTATGGCTACACCTTC.